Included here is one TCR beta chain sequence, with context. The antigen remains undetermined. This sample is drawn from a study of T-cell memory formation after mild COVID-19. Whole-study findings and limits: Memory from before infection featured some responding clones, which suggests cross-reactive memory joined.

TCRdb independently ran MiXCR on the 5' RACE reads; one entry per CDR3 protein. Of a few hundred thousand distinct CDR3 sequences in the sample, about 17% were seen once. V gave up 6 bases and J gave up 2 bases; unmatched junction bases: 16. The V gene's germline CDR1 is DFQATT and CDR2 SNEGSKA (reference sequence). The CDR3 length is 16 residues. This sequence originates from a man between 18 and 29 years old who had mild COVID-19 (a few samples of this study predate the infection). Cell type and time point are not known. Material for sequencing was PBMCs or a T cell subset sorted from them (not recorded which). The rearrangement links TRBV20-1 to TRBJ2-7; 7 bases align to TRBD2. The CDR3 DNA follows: TGCAGTGCCCACCCCTTCAGCGGGACGGTCACCTACGAGCAGTACTTC. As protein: CSAHPFSGTVTYEQYF.